The T cell receptor (beta chain) under discussion was sequenced for a study of CD8 T cells in Susac syndrome. When the RNA was reverse transcribed, random hexamers were used with an input of 0.5 to 1 ug. Multiplex immunoSEQ PCR targeted 54 Vbeta and 13 Jbeta TCR beta segments. Using its own MiXCR run on the immunoSEQ multiplex PCR reads, TCRdb lists one record per CDR3 protein. The sample lists 180,000 or so distinct CDR3 sequences, about 94% occurring once. From germline, CDR1 is DFQATT and CDR2 SNEGSKA (reference sequence). Trimming pared 0 bases from V and 5 bases from J, leaving 14 bases between. This CDR3 is built from 15 residues. Recently defined diagnostic criteria for definite or probable disease were fulfilled by Susac syndrome patients.

The sequence was obtained from a human donor with Susac syndrome. Sequenced: CD4+ T cells from PBMCs. The genes are TRBV20-1 and TRBJ1-5; a weak D match, TRBD1 (5 bases). The CDR3 loop reads CSARDGAIIDQPQHF. CDR3 coding DNA: TGCAGTGCTAGAGATGGGGCGATTATAGATCAGCCCCAGCATTTT.